The 23 T cell receptor beta chains below come from one sample, sequenced in a study of blood T cell repertoires in COVID-19. The table came from immunoSEQ multiplex PCR; TCRdb's copy has only in-frame clones and leaves some out. The sample lists 150,000 or so clones, nearly 80% occurring once. Sequenced: peripheral blood. The receptor source for this set is an elderly man with acute or convalescent COVID-19.

The rearrangement joins TRBV5-6 to TRBJ1-4; D is perhaps TRBD1 (6 bases). Trimming shortened V by 2 bases and J by 8 bases, and 16 bases separated the two germline ends. This CDR3 spans 15 amino acids. Germline CDR1 and CDR2: SGHDT and YYEEEE. CDR3 amino acids: CASSLFLQGYEKLFF. The CDR3 DNA follows: TGTGCCAGCAGCTTATTCTTACAGGGTTACGAAAAACTGTTTTTT.

This chain connects TRBV29-1 to TRBJ1-2; 10 bases line up with TRBD1. Trimming cost V 4 bases and J 6 bases; bases outside gene matches: 8. This CDR3 is 14 amino acids long. Germline V CDR1 and CDR2: SQVTM, ANQGSEA. In DNA, the CDR3 is TGCAGCGTTGGGAGGGGACAGGGGTATGATGGCTACACCTTC. It yields the protein CSVGRGQGYDGYTF.

The genes are TRBV9 and TRBJ2-2; 8 bases map to TRBD2. Looked up from germline, CDR1 is SGDLS and CDR2 is YYNGEE. This CDR3 has 17 amino acids. V shed 0 bases and J 4 bases; nucleotides not matched to a gene: 8. CDR3 nucleotide sequence: TGTGCCAGCAGCGTAGTAGGTCCGGGGGGGCCCACCGGGGAGCTGTTTTTT. This codes for CASSVVGPGGPTGELFF.

This clone was seen only once. V usage is TRBV2 and J usage is TRBJ2-7; possible D gene TRBD1, 6 bases. The CDR3 is 12 residues long. Per germline, CDR1 SNHLY and CDR2 FYNNEI. V was pared by 6 bases and J by 6 bases, with 12 bases between. The DNA of the CDR3 is TGTGCCAGCAGCGTTTGGACAGTCGAGCAGTACGTC. Its protein product is CASSVWTVEQYV.

The chain combines TRBV10-3 with TRBJ1-1; D is uncertain. Germline loops: CDR1 ENHRY, CDR2 SYGVKD. The CDR3 is made up of 14 amino acids. The V gene lost 4 bases and the J gene lost 0 bases, with 9 bases spanning the gap. The CDR3 loop reads CAISGGSMNTEAFF. CDR3 DNA: TGTGCCATCAGTGGAGGGAGCATGAACACTGAAGCTTTCTTT.

Only a few counts were recorded for this clone. The CDR3 is CASSRDRGSNQPQHF. The CDR3 nucleotides are TGTGCCAGCAGTCGTGACAGGGGAAGCAATCAGCCCCAGCATTTT. This chain connects TRBV6-5 to TRBJ1-5; TRBD1 aligns across 8 bases. This CDR3 has 15 amino acids. Germline lookup yields CDR1 MNHEY and CDR2 SVGAGI. J was trimmed by 1 base and V by 5 bases; bases with no gene match: 4.

The sample holds a few counts of this clone. This chain connects TRBV2 to TRBJ1-2; 7 positions agree with TRBD1. After removal of 6 bases from V and 8 bases from J, the junction contained 12 bases not matched to a gene. This CDR3 has 14 residues. CDR1 SNHLY and CDR2 FYNNEI come from the germline V gene. The DNA for the CDR3 is TGTGCCAGCAGAACTGACGGACAGGCTCACGGCTACACCTTC. It translates to CASRTDGQAHGYTF.

The chain has TRBV6-1 and TRBJ1-1; 8 positions agree with TRBD1. The CDR3 is 15 residues long. The germline CDR1 and CDR2 sequences are MNHNS and SASEGT. V dropped 2 bases and J dropped 1; count of bases not matched to a gene: 3. CDR3 bases: TGTGCCAGCAGTGAACCAGGACAGGGGAACACTGAAGCTTTCTTT. Amino acid sequence: CASSEPGQGNTEAFF.

CDR3 sequence: CASSLMGVEQFF. CDR3 bases: TGTGCCAGCAGCTTAATGGGCGTTGAGCAGTTCTTC. V usage is TRBV7-2 and J usage is TRBJ2-1, with no clear D. The CDR3 spans 12 residues. Germline V gene sequence: CDR1 SGHTA, CDR2 FQGNSA. Trimming shortened V by 2 bases and J by 9 bases, and 8 bases separated the two germline ends.

J is TRBJ1-2 and V is TRBV18; D might be TRBD1 (5 bases). Trimming took 2 bases from V and 6 from J, leaving 7 bases between them. The V gene's germline CDR1 is KGHSH and CDR2 LQKENI. This CDR3 is 12 amino acids long. CDR3 protein: CASSPSGDGYTF. The CDR3 coding sequence is TGTGCCAGCTCACCATCGGGGGATGGCTACACCTTC.

The chain has TRBV6-6 and TRBJ2-7; TRBD2 agrees at 10 bases. V was pared by 4 bases and J by 3 bases, with 3 bases of the junction left unmatched. The CDR3 is 14 residues long. CDR1 and CDR2 from the germline V gene are MNHNY and SVGAGI (reference sequence). The CDR3 nucleotides read TGTGCCAGCAGTTTAGCGGGGGGTTACTACGAGCAGTACTTC. As protein: CASSLAGGYYEQYF.

This clone was detected only once. V usage is TRBV4-1 and J usage is TRBJ2-4, with 9 bases aligning to TRBD1. This CDR3 spans 15 amino acids. Germline loops: CDR1 MGHRA, CDR2 YSYEKL. V gave up 4 bases and J gave up 4 bases; unmatched junction bases: 5. The CDR3 loop is CASSPTGTGKNIQYF. The CDR3 bases are TGCGCCAGCAGCCCGACCGGGACAGGGAAAAACATTCAGTACTTC.

The chain is built from TRBV27 and TRBJ1-5; D might be TRBD1 (5 bases). The CDR3 contains 16 residues. V lost 6 bases and J lost 4, with 19 bases in between. CDR1 is MNHEY, CDR2 SMNVEV, per germline (reference sequence). The CDR3 DNA sequence: TGTGCCAGCAGAAAATGGGGCGGGACGGCTAATCAGCCCCAGCATTTT. It codes for CASRKWGGTANQPQHF.

This clone has just a few counts. The chain has TRBV5-8 and TRBJ2-7; 7 bases line up with TRBD1. The CDR3 contains 14 residues. Per germline, CDR1 SGHTS and CDR2 YDEGEE. The V gene end was trimmed by 5 bases and the J gene end by 5 bases; junction bases not matched to a gene: 10. The CDR3 coding sequence is TGTGCCAGCAGGGGAACCGGGACAGCCCACGAGCAGTACGTC. Protein product: CASRGTGTAHEQYV.

This clone showed up just once. The rearrangement uses TRBV9 and TRBJ2-3; a weak D match, TRBD1 (6 bases). The V end was cut by 3 bases, the J end by 0 bases, with 8 bases between. This CDR3 has 14 residues. In germline, CDR1 is SGDLS, CDR2 YYNGEE. The CDR3 DNA reads TGTGCCAGCAGCGGACAGGTGAGCACAGATACGCAGTATTTT. Its protein product is CASSGQVSTDTQYF.

To note about this clone: The junction departs from the called germline gene at one end, perhaps through a read error. Other DNA sequences of this sample code for an identical CDR3. The chain has TRBV19 and TRBJ2-3, with no clear D. The germline V gene encodes CDR1 LNHDA and CDR2 SQIVND (reference sequence). This CDR3 comprises 12 residues. DNA for the CDR3: TGTGCTAGTAGTATATCGTCAGATACGCAGTATTTT. It yields the protein CASSISSDTQYF.

The rearrangement joins TRBV6-5 to TRBJ2-2, with 10 bases fitting TRBD1. With 7 bases clipped from V and 5 bases from J, the junction kept 4 bases outside the gene matches. CDR3 length equals 14 residues. Germline V gene lookup returns CDR1 MNHEY and CDR2 SVGAGI. The CDR3 nucleotides are TGTGCCAGCATCCCGGGACAGGGGACCGGGGAGCTGTTTTTT. Amino acid sequence: CASIPGQGTGELFF.

The chain joins TRBV6-5 to TRBJ1-2; tentative D call: TRBD1 (5 bases). V shed 6 bases and J shed 2 bases, with 10 bases lying between them. The CDR3 contains 13 residues. CDR1 is MNHEY and CDR2 is SVGAGI in the germline V gene. This CDR3 is CASRYDRNYGYTF. DNA of the CDR3: TGTGCCAGCAGATACGACAGAAACTATGGCTACACCTTC.

The chain employs TRBV15 and TRBJ1-2; TRBD1 agrees at 8 bases. The CDR3 spans 16 residues. Losses at the gene ends were 5 bases for V and 4 bases for J; bases not matched to a gene: 12. Germline-derived CDR1 and CDR2 are LNHNV and YYDKDF (reference sequence). CDR3 DNA sequence: TGTGCCACCAGCCCCGGACAGGGCCTGGTCTCCTATGGCTACACCTTC. Translating gives CATSPGQGLVSYGYTF.

This clone was observed at least ten times. The chain couples TRBV30 to TRBJ1-4, with TRBD1 identical over 11 bases. This CDR3 has 12 residues. Germline CDR1 GTSNPN, CDR2 SVGIG (reference sequence). Trimming took 6 bases from V and 10 from J; bases not matched to a gene: 4. In nucleotides, the CDR3 is TGTGCCTGCCCTGGGACAGGGGGAAAACTGTTTTTT. As protein: CACPGTGGKLFF.

The chain recombines TRBV9 with TRBJ1-3; TRBD1 is a possible D gene (6 bases). V lost 3 bases, J lost 2 bases, and 12 bases lay in between. Germline-derived CDR1 and CDR2 are SGDLS and YYNGEE. The CDR3 has 15 residues. CDR3 amino acids: CASSGIDRPGNTIYF. The CDR3 DNA follows: TGTGCCAGCAGCGGTATTGACAGGCCTGGAAACACCATATATTTT.

This chain joins TRBV7-6 and TRBJ2-5, with a weak D call TRBD1 (5 bases). V lost 5 bases and J 4 bases, leaving 20 bases between the germline ends. From germline, CDR1 is SGHVS and CDR2 FNYEAQ. The CDR3 length is 16 residues. For the CDR3, the DNA is TGTGCCAGCAGCAACAGGCCTGGGCCCCCCGGAGAGACCCAGTACTTC. This encodes CASSNRPGPPGETQYF.

The genes are TRBV19 and TRBJ1-2, with 7 bases that match TRBD1. V lost 7 bases and J lost 4; bases outside the gene matches: 6. There are 13 residues in the CDR3. Germline V lookup: CDR1 LNHDA, CDR2 SQIVND (reference sequence). CDR3 nucleotide sequence: TGTGCCAGTAACCGCGACAGGGCCTATGGCTACACCTTC. The encoded protein is CASNRDRAYGYTF.